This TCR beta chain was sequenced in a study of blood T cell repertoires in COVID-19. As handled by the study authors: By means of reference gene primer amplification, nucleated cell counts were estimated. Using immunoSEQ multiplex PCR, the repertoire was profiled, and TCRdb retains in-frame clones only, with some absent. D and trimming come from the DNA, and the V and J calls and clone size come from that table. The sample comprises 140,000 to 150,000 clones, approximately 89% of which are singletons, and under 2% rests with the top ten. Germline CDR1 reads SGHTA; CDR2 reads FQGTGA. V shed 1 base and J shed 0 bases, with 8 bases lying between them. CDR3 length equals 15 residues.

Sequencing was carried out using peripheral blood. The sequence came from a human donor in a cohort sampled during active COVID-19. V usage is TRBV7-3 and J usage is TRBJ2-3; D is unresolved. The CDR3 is CASSLSVTSTDTQYF. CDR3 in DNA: TGTGCCAGCAGCTTAAGTGTTACTAGCACAGATACGCAGTATTTT.